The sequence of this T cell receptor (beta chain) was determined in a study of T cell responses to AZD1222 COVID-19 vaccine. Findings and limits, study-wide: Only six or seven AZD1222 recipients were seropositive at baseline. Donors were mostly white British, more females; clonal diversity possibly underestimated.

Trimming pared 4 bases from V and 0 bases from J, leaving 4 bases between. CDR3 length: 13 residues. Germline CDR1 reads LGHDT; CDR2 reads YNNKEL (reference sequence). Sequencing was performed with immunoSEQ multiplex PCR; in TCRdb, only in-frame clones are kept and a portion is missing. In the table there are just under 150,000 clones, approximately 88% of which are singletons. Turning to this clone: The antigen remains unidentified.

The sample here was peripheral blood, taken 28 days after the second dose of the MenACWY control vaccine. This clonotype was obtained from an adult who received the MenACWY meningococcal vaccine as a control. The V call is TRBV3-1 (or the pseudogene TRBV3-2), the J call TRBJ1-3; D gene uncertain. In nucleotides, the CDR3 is TGTGCCAGCAGCCGTCTCTCTGGAAACACCATATATTTT. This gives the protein CASSRLSGNTIYF.